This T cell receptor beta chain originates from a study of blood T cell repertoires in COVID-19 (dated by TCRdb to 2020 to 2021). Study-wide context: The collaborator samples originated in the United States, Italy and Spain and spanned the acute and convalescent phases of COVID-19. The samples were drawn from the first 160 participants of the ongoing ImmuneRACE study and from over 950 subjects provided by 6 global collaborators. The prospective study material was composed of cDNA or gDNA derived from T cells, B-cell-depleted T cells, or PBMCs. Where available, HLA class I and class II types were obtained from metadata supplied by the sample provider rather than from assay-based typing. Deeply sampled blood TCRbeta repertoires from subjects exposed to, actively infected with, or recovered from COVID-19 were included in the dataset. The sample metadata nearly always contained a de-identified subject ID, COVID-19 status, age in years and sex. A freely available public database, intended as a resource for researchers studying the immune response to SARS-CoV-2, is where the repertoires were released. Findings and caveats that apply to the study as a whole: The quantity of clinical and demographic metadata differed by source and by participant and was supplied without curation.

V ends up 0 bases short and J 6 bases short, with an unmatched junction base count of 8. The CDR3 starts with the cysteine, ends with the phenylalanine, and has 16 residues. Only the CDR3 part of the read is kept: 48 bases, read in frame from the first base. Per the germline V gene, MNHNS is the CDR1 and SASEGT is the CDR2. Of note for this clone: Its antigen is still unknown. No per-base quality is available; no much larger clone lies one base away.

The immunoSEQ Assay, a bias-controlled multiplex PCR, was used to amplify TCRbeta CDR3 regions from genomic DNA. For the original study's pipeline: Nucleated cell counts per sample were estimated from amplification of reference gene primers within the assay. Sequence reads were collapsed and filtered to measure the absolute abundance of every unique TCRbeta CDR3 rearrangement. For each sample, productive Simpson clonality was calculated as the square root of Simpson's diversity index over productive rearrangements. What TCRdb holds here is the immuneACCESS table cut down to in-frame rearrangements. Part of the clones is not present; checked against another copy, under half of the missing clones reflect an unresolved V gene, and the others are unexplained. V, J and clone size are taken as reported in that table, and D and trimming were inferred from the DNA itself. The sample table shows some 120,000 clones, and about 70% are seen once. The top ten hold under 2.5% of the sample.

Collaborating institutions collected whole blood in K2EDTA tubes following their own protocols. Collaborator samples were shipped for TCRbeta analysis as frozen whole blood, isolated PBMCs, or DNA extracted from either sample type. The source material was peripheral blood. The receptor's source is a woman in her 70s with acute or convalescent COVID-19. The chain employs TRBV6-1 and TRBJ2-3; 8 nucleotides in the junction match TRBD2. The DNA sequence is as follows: TGTGCCAGCAGTGAAGCGGTAGCGGGACACCGGGATACGCAGTATTTT. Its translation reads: CASSEAVAGHRDTQYF.